What follows are 31 T cell receptor beta chains derived from one specimen sequenced in a study of PD-1 blockade in classical Hodgkin lymphoma. Relapses following autologous stem cell transplantation were seen in all patients, with brentuximab vedotin exposure varying. The assay was immunoSEQ multiplex PCR, and TCRdb's table has in-frame clones only and misses some. The sample lists several thousand clones, around four fifths seen once, with 25% to 35% in the top ten. The sequencing used peripheral blood mononuclear cells (PBMCs), collected at baseline. The source is a human donor with classical Hodgkin lymphoma.

The chain is built from TRBV25-1 and TRBJ2-7; TRBD2 agrees at 8 bases. This CDR3 spans 14 amino acids. Germline V CDR1 and CDR2: MGHDK, SYGVNS. V dropped 5 bases and J dropped 2; count of bases not matched to a gene: 5. CDR3 DNA sequence: TGTGCCAGCAGTAGGACGGGAGGGCCCTACGAGCAGTACTTC. Amino acid sequence: CASSRTGGPYEQYF.

This clone was seen once. The chain carries TRBV19 and TRBJ2-3, with D unresolved. V was pared by 1 base and J by 3 bases, with 5 bases between. Per germline, CDR1 LNHDA and CDR2 SQIVND (reference sequence). The CDR3 runs 13 residues. The CDR3 bases are TGTGCCAGTAGTATAGTGGGGACAGATACGCAGTATTTT. It specifies CASSIVGTDTQYF. The full variable domain, in which reference TRBV19 and TRBJ2-3 provide the parts outside the CDR3, is DGGITQSPKYLFRKEGQNVTLSCEQNLNHDAMYWYRQDPGQGLRLIYYSQIVNDFQKGDIAEGYSVSREKKESFPLTVTSAQKNPTAFYLCASSIVGTDTQYFGPGTRLTVL.

This rearrangement joins TRBV10-1 to TRBJ2-1, with TRBD2 matching over 16 bases. The germline gives CDR1 WNHNN, CDR2 SYGVQD (reference sequence). CDR3 length equals 19 residues. The junction had 8 bases not matched to a gene; V was cut back by 4 bases and J by 2 bases. CDR3 nucleotide sequence: TGCGCCAGCAGTGGGGGACTAGCGGGAGGGCCTAGGCCCTACAATGAGCAGTTCTTC. Translated, it gives CASSGGLAGGPRPYNEQFF.

The V gene is TRBV4-1, the J gene TRBJ2-7, with D uncertain. From germline, CDR1 is MGHRA and CDR2 YSYEKL. The V end was cut by 0 bases, the J end by 2 bases, with 14 bases between. The CDR3 consists of 16 residues. DNA of the CDR3: TGCGCCAGCAGCCAAGAGCGGACCGCATTTCCCTACGAGCAGTACTTC. Translating it yields CASSQERTAFPYEQYF.

In its sample, this clone was seen once. V and J are TRBV19 and TRBJ2-1; TRBD2 agrees at 10 bases. V shed 6 bases, J shed 7 bases, and the junction held 12 bases outside the gene matches. This CDR3 comprises 16 residues. Germline V gene data show CDR1 as LNHDA and CDR2 as SQIVND (reference sequence). CDR3 sequence reads: CASSPLLAGNGNEQFF. The CDR3 bases are TGTGCCAGTAGCCCCCTACTAGCGGGAAATGGAAATGAGCAGTTCTTC.

V and J are TRBV25-1 and TRBJ2-2; D might be TRBD2 (5 bases). V lost 2 bases and J 5 bases, leaving 18 bases between the germline ends. CDR1 is MGHDK, CDR2 SYGVNS, per germline. The CDR3 runs to 17 residues. This CDR3 reads CASSESVGGALTGELFF. CDR3 bases: TGTGCCAGCAGTGAAAGCGTCGGAGGCGCCTTAACCGGGGAGCTGTTTTTT.

This rearrangement joins TRBV5-1 to TRBJ2-3; TRBD1 agrees at 8 bases. The germline gives CDR1 SGHRS, CDR2 YFSETQ. CDR3 size: 16 residues. V gave up 2 bases and J gave up 0 bases; unmatched junction bases: 5. The CDR3 region has the DNA TGCGCCAGCAGCTTATTTACAGGGGGTAGCACAGATACGCAGTATTTT. As protein: CASSLFTGGSTDTQYF.

V usage is TRBV21-1 and J usage is TRBJ2-3; the table's D gene call, TRBD1, was not cross checked with the DNA. TRBV21-1 is marked as a pseudogene. CDR3 length: 14 residues. CDR3 sequence: CASSKGQGADTQYF. CDR3 nucleotide sequence: TGTGCCAGCAGCAAAGGGCAGGGGGCAGATACGCAGTATTTT.

The CDR3 is CSVVGLAGQGAGGYTF. CDR3 sequence (DNA): TGCAGCGTTGTAGGGCTGGCGGGACAGGGGGCAGGTGGCTACACCTTC. This sequence joins TRBV29-1 and TRBJ1-2; 12 bases are shared with TRBD1. J was trimmed by 7 bases and V by 4 bases; bases with no gene match: 13. The CDR3 totals 16 residues. Germline V CDR1 and CDR2: SQVTM, ANQGSEA.

The J gene is TRBJ2-1, the V gene TRBV25-1; the match to TRBD2 covers 13 bases. The germline CDR1 and CDR2 sequences are MGHDK and SYGVNS. CDR3 length: 15 residues. J gave up 8 bases and V 6 bases, and 7 bases lay outside the gene matches. The CDR3 sequence is CASSPTSGRPYEQFF. The CDR3 region has the DNA TGTGCCAGCAGCCCGACTAGCGGGAGGCCGTATGAGCAGTTCTTC.

J is TRBJ1-1 and V is TRBV6-5; 7 nucleotides match TRBD1. CDR1 is MNHEY and CDR2 is SVGAGI in the germline V gene. V lost 4 bases and J lost 6; bases outside the gene matches: 8. The CDR3 covers 14 residues. CDR3 bases: TGTGCCAGCAGTTCCCAGGGGGGTGCTGCTGAAGCTTTCTTT. It translates to CASSSQGGAAEAFF.

This clone is labeled medium-sized (0.01 to 0.1%). The V call is TRBV14, the J call TRBJ1-1; a weak D match, TRBD1 (6 bases). This CDR3 region has 12 residues. Trimming shortened V by 4 bases and J by 8 bases, and 11 bases separated the two germline ends. CDR1 and CDR2 (germline): SGHDN, FVKESK. CDR3 region: CASSPQGREAFF. The CDR3 DNA reads as TGTGCCAGCAGCCCACAGGGTCGGGAAGCTTTCTTT.

CDR3: CASSFGPGDTIYF. In nucleotides, the CDR3 is TGTGCCAGCAGTTTCGGCCCGGGGGACACCATATATTTT. This rearrangement joins TRBV27 to TRBJ1-3; perhaps TRBD1 as D (5 bases). Between the trimmed V and J ends, which lost 3 bases and 8 bases, there was a span of 11 bases. CDR1 and CDR2 (germline): MNHEY, SMNVEV (reference sequence). The CDR3 covers 13 residues.

In this sample, this clone turned up once. This chain joins TRBV5-1 and TRBJ2-3, with a weak D call TRBD1 (5 bases). The CDR3 totals 15 residues. The V gene's germline CDR1 is SGHRS and CDR2 YFSETQ. V was shortened by 0 bases and J by 2 bases, with 10 bases between the two germline ends. The CDR3 is CASSLVGAYTDTQYF. For the CDR3, the DNA is TGCGCCAGCAGCTTGGTAGGGGCCTACACAGATACGCAGTATTTT.

The gene calls are TRBV29-1 and TRBJ2-7; D is perhaps TRBD1 (5 bases). CDR1 and CDR2 (germline): SQVTM, ANQGSEA. The CDR3 spans 13 residues. V lost 7 bases to trimming and J lost 0 bases, with 13 bases between them. CDR3 nucleotide sequence: TGCAGCGCTAAGGGGTCGTTCTCCTACGAGCAGTACTTC. Its translation: CSAKGSFSYEQYF.

The rearrangement joins TRBV2 to TRBJ2-5; no clear D gene. V lost 6 bases and J 3 bases, leaving 5 bases between the germline ends. In germline, CDR1 is SNHLY, CDR2 FYNNEI. The CDR3 spans 11 residues. CDR3 residues: CASSLKETQYF. CDR3 in DNA: TGTGCCAGCAGCTTAAAAGAGACCCAGTACTTC. Combining the CDR3 with reference TRBV2 and TRBJ2-5 gives the whole variable domain EPEVTQTPSHQVTQMGQEVILRCVPISNHLYFYWYRQILGQKVEFLVSFYNNEISEKSEIFDDQFSVERPDGSNFTLKIRSTKLEDSAMYFCASSLKETQYFGPGTRLLVL.

The CDR3 sequence is CASSADGGETQYF. The CDR3 DNA reads TGTGCCAGTAGTGCGGATGGGGGAGAGACCCAGTACTTC. The V and J genes are TRBV19 and TRBJ2-5, with D perhaps matching TRBD1 or TRBD2 (5 bases each). The CDR3 length is 13 residues. V lost 5 bases, J lost 4 bases, and 11 bases lay in between. Germline CDR1 reads LNHDA; CDR2 reads SQIVND (reference sequence).

The CDR3 nucleotides are TGCGCCAGCAGCTTGAATGGCAGGGGGAGCACAGATACGCAGTATTTT. This translates into CASSLNGRGSTDTQYF. V gene TRBV5-1 combines with J gene TRBJ2-3, with TRBD1 identical over 7 bases. This CDR3 is 16 amino acids long. J was trimmed by 0 bases and V by 1 base; bases with no gene match: 5. Germline V gene sequence: CDR1 SGHRS, CDR2 YFSETQ.

The table lists this clone with a count of one. The J gene is TRBJ2-2, the V gene TRBV29-1; 8 nucleotides line up with TRBD1. Germline V gives CDR1 SQVTM, CDR2 ANQGSEA. The V gene end was trimmed by 7 bases and the J gene end by 7 bases; junction bases not matched to a gene: 5. This CDR3 comprises 12 residues. The CDR3 DNA reads as TGCAGCGGGCGGACAGGGTTCGGGGAGCTGTTTTTT. This codes for CSGRTGFGELFF.

The sample holds one count of this clone. The rearrangement uses TRBV29-1 and TRBJ2-5; perhaps TRBD1 as D (5 bases). Between the trimmed V and J ends, which lost 2 bases and 13 bases, there was a span of 14 bases. Germline CDR1 is SQVTM and CDR2 is ANQGSEA. The CDR3 length is 11 residues. This CDR3 reads CSVESQGPRYF. The CDR3 nucleotides read TGCAGCGTTGAATCCCAGGGCCCCCGGTACTTC. The entire variable domain, with the rest obtained from reference TRBV29-1 and TRBJ2-5, is as follows: SAVISQKPSRDICQRGTSLTIQCQVDSQVTMMFWYRQQPGQSLTLIATANQGSEATYESGFVIDKFPISRPNLTFSTLTVSNMSPEDSSIYLCSVESQGPRYFGPGTRLLVL.

This chain uses TRBV4-2 with TRBJ1-4; a weak D match, TRBD1 (5 bases). The germline V gene has CDR1 LGHNA and CDR2 YNFKEQ. Trimming left V 4 bases short and J 8 bases short, with 17 bases between. The length of the CDR3 is 15 residues. CDR3 sequence: CASSPLEEGNEKLFF. The CDR3 DNA reads as TGTGCCAGCAGCCCTTTAGAGGAGGGGAACGAAAAACTGTTTTTT.

This chain uses TRBV2 with TRBJ2-7, with unresolved D. Germline-derived CDR1 and CDR2 are SNHLY and FYNNEI. Trimming took 7 bases from V and 4 from J, leaving 8 bases between them. The CDR3 is 11 amino acids. CDR3 in amino acids: CASNRYYEQYF. The CDR3 DNA follows: TGTGCCAGCAACAGATATTACGAGCAGTACTTC.

The V gene is TRBV4-2, the J gene TRBJ1-1; TRBD1 is a possible D gene (6 bases). This CDR3 region has 13 residues. Germline V gives CDR1 LGHNA, CDR2 YNFKEQ. The V gene lost 3 bases and the J gene lost 2 bases, with 7 bases spanning the gap. The CDR3: CASSQTGNTEAFF. CDR3 in DNA: TGTGCCAGCAGCCAGACAGGAAACACTGAAGCTTTCTTT.

V is TRBV5-6 and J is TRBJ1-5; 7 bases are shared with TRBD1. Germline V gene sequence: CDR1 SGHDT, CDR2 YYEEEE. After removal of 5 bases from V and 2 bases from J, the junction contained 4 bases not matched to a gene. The CDR3 has 14 residues. CDR3 coding DNA: TGTGCCAGCAGTAACGGACAGGGCAATCAGCCCCAGCATTTT. Protein product: CASSNGQGNQPQHF.

This clone showed up just a few times. The chain uses TRBV5-6 and TRBJ1-4, with D maybe TRBD1 (6 bases). V was trimmed by 0 bases and J by 2 bases, leaving 14 bases between them. There are 17 residues in the CDR3. The germline gives CDR1 SGHDT, CDR2 YYEEEE. CDR3 bases: TGTGCCAGCAGCTTGGTAGGGGACACTTCTACTAATGAAAAACTGTTTTTT. Protein: CASSLVGDTSTNEKLFF.

The V call is TRBV30, the J call TRBJ1-5; 7 positions match TRBD1. Germline V gene sequence: CDR1 GTSNPN, CDR2 SVGIG (reference sequence). The J segment lost 6 bases and the V segment lost 1 base, leaving 3 bases of the junction unmatched. The CDR3 totals 13 residues. CDR3 coding DNA: TGTGCCTGGAGTGCGCAGGGGGGTCAGCCCCAGCATTTT. Its translation: CAWSAQGGQPQHF.

V is TRBV5-1 and J is TRBJ2-3; D not certain. There are 14 residues in the CDR3. The V gene lost 3 bases and the J gene lost 4 bases, with 12 bases spanning the gap. Germline V gene data show CDR1 as SGHRS and CDR2 as YFSETQ. In DNA form, the CDR3 reads TGCGCCAGCAGCTCCCAACCGGCCCCAGATACGCAGTATTTT. It translates to CASSSQPAPDTQYF.

The chain carries TRBV30 and TRBJ2-1; TRBD1 or TRBD2 may be the D gene (5 bases each). This CDR3 has 16 amino acids. The germline V gene has CDR1 GTSNPN and CDR2 SVGIG (reference sequence). Trimming shortened V by 0 bases and J by 5 bases, and 17 bases separated the two germline ends. The CDR3 DNA follows: TGTGCCTGGAGTGTCCCTGGGGCGGGTCACCACAATGAGCAGTTCTTC. This gives the protein CAWSVPGAGHHNEQFF. Full variable domain (missing parts from reference TRBV30 and TRBJ2-1): SQTIHQWPATLVQPVGSPLSLECTVEGTSNPNLYWYRQAAGRGLQLLFYSVGIGQISSEVPQNLSASRPQDRQFILSSKKLLLSDSGFYLCAWSVPGAGHHNEQFFGPGTRLTVL.

This clone qualifies as large. The chain combines TRBV13 with TRBJ2-7; TRBD1 aligns across 7 bases. The germline V gene encodes CDR1 PRHDT and CDR2 FYEKMQ (reference sequence). The ends lost 3 bases at V and 3 bases at J; junction bases unmatched: 11. The length of the CDR3 is 16 residues. The CDR3 nucleotides read TGTGCCAGCAGCTTGGACAGGACAGGACTTAACTACGAGCAGTACTTC. Amino acids: CASSLDRTGLNYEQYF.

The chain is built from TRBV7-2 and TRBJ2-7, with D tentatively TRBD2 (5 bases). Germline CDR1 SGHTA, CDR2 FQGNSA. Trimming stripped 1 base from V and 3 bases from J, with 7 bases between. The CDR3 loop spans 13 amino acids. The CDR3 DNA is TGTGCCAGCAGCTTAGGGAGGAACTACGAGCAGTACTTC. It codes for CASSLGRNYEQYF.

This chain joins TRBV19 and TRBJ2-1, with D uncertain. The CDR3 has 15 amino acids. Germline V gene sequence: CDR1 LNHDA, CDR2 SQIVND (reference sequence). Trimming stripped 0 bases from V and 0 bases from J, with 6 bases between. CDR3 in DNA: TGTGCCAGTAGTATAGACAGGAGCTCCTACAATGAGCAGTTCTTC. This gives the protein CASSIDRSSYNEQFF.